Here is one TCR beta chain with its context. The antigen remains unidentified. Trimming removed 0 bases from V and 2 bases from J, with 15 bases in between. The CDR3 extends over 16 amino acids. Germline values: CDR1 SGDLS, CDR2 YYNGEE. This sample is part of a study of a mutant IDH1 vaccine in newly diagnosed glioma. Study-level background: Patients were started on vaccination 4-6 weeks after radiotherapy alone, or with temozolomide cycles. Earlier therapy was either radiotherapy, temozolomide, or both, and most got both. Treatment recipients were approximately 62% male and about 40% female, and their mean age was approximately 42 years. Study outcomes and limitations: Altogether, 80% to 95% of patients exhibited vaccine-induced immune responses.

Time point in this sample: week 11, during vaccination. Every vaccine dose comprised 300 ug of mutant IDH1 20-mer peptide plus topical imiquimod. Clones were read by immunoSEQ multiplex PCR, and TCRdb kept only the in-frame ones, dropping some. The table shows 50,000 to 75,000 clones, with around 80% occurring only once. The chain is built from TRBV9 and TRBJ2-7; D gene uncertain. The sample here was PBMCs, taken from a glioma patient whose treatment included an IDH1 peptide vaccine. The clonotype was recovered from a man between 50 and 59 years old with glioma. The CDR3 here is CASSVGAAANPYEQYF. Here the CDR3 DNA reads TGTGCCAGCAGCGTAGGGGCTGCAGCAAACCCCTACGAGCAGTACTTC.